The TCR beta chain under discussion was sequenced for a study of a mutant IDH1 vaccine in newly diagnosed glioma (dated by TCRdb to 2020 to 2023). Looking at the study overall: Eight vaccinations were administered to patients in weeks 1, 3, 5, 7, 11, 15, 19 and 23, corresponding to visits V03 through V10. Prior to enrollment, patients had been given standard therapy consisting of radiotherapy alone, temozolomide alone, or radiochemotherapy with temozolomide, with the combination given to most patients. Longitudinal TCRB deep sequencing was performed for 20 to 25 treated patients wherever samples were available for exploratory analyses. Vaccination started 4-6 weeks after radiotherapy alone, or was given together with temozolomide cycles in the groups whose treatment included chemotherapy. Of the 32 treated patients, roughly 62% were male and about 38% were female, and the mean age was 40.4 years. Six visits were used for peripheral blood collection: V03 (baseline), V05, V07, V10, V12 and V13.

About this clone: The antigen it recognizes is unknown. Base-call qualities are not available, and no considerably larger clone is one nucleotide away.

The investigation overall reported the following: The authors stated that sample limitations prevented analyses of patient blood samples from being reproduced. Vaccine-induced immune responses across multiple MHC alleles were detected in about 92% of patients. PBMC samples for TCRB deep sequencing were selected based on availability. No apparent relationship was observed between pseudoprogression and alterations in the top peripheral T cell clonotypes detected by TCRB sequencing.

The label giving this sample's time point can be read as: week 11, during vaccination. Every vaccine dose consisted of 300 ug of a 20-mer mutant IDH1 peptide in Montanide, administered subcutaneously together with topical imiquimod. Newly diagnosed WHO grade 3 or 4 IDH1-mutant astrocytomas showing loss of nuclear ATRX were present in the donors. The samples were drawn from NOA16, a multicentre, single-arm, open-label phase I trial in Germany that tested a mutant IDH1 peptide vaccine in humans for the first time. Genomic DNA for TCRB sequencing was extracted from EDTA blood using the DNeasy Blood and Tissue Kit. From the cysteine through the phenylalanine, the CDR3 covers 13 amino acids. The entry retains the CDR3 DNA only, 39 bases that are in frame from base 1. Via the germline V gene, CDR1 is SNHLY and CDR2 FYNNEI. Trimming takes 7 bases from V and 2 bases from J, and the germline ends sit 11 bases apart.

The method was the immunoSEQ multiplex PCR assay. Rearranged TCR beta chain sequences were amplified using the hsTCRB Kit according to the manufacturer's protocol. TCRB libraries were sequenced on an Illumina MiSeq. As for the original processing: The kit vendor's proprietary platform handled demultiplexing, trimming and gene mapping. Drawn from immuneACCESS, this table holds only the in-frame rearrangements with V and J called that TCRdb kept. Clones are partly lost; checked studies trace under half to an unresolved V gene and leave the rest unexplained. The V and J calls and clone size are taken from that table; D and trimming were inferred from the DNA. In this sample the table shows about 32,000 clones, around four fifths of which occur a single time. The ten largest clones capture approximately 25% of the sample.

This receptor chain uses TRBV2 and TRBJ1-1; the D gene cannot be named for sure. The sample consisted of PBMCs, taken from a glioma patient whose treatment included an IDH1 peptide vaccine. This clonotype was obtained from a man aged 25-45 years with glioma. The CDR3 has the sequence CASTRIGNTEAFF. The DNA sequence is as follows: TGTGCCAGCACCCGAATAGGAAACACTGAAGCTTTCTTT.